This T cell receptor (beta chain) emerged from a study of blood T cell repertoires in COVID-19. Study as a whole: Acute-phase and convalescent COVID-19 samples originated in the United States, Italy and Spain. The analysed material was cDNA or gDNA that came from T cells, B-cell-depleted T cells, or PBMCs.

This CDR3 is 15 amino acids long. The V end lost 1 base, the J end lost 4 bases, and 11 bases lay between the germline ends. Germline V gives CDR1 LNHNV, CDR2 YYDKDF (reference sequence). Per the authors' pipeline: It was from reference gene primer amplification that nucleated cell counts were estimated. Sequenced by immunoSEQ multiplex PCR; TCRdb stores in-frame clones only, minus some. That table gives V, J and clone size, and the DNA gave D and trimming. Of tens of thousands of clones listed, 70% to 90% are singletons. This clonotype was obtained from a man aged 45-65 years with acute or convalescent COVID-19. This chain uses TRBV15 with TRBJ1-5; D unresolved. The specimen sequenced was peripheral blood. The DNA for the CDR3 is TGTGCCACCAGCAGAGGCCGAGAGGGAAATCAGCCCCAGCATTTT. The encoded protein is CATSRGREGNQPQHF.